The clone carrying this T cell receptor beta chain was recorded only once. No antigen is known for it. Steroid-refractory graft-versus-host disease after allogeneic hematopoietic cell transplant qualified adults for prospective research-autopsy enrollment. CDR3 length: 15 amino acids. In germline, CDR1 is SGHTA, CDR2 FQGNSA. Trimming cost V 2 bases and J 8 bases; bases outside gene matches: 6. This sample was taken from a study of tissue T cells after allogeneic stem cell transplantation. Notes on the study in general: Shared clones across patients were few; motif clustering revealed tissue-specific shared signatures. Tissue-detected TCR repertoire was only partly captured by blood and spleen T cells.

CDR3 sequences, V/J genes, frequencies and template counts came from survey-depth TCRbeta sequencing. Sequencing used immunoSEQ multiplex PCR; TCRdb keeps in-frame clones, though not all of them. The sample consists of fewer than 1,000 clones, approximately 46% of them appearing once. Sequenced here: kidney tissue, sampled at autopsy. V gene TRBV7-2 combines with J gene TRBJ2-2, with 9 bases lining up with TRBD1. This TCR derives from a female patient aged 35-70 years with steroid-refractory graft-versus-host disease after an allogeneic stem cell transplant. The graft donor may be the source of some T cells. CDR3 bases: TGTGCCAGCAGCTTATTAGGACAGGGGTTAGGGGAGCTGTTTTTT. Amino acid sequence: CASSLLGQGLGELFF.